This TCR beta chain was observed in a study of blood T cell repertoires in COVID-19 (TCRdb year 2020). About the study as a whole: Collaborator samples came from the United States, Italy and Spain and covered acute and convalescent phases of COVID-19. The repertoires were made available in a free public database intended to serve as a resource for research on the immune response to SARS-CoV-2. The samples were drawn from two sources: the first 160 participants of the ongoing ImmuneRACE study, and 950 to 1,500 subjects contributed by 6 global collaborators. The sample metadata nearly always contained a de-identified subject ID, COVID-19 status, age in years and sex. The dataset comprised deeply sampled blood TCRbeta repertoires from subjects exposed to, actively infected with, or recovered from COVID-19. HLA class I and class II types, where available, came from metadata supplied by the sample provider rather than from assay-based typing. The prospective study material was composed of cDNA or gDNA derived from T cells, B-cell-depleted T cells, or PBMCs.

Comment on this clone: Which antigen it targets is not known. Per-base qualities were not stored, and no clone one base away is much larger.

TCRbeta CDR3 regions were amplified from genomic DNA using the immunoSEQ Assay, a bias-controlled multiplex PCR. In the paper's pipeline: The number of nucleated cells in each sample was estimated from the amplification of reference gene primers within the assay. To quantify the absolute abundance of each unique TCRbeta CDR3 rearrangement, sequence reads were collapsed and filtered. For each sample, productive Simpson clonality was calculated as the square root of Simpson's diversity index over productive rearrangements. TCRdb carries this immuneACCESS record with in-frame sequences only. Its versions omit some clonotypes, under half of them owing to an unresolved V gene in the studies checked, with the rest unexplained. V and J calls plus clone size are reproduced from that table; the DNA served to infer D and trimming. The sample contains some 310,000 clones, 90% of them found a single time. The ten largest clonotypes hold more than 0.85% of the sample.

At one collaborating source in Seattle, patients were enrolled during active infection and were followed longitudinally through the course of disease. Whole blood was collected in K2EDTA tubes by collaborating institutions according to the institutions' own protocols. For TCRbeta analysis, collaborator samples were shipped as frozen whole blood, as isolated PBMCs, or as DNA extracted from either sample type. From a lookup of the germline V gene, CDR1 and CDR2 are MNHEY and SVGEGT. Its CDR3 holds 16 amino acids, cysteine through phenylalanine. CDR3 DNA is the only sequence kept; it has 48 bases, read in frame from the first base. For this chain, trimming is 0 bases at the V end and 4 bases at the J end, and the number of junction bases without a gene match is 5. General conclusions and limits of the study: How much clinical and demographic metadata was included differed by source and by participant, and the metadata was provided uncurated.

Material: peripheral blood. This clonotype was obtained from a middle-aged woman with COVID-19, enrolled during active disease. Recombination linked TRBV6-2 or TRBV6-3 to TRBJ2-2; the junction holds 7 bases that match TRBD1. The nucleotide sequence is TGTGCCAGCAGTTACTCCGGACAGGTTTTCACCGGGGAGCTGTTTTTT. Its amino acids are CASSYSGQVFTGELFF.